This T cell receptor beta chain originates from a study of blood T cell repertoires in COVID-19. Study summary: Whether acute or convalescent, the COVID-19 samples came from the United States, Italy and Spain. The cDNA or gDNA used as material had been derived from T cells, B-cell-depleted T cells, or PBMCs.

Study processing details: Estimated nucleated cell counts came from reference gene primer amplification. Assay used: immunoSEQ multiplex PCR; TCRdb lists only in-frame clones, some missing. The DNA gave D and trimming, while V, J and clone size come from that table. The table has over 15,000 clones, roughly 86% seen once. Sequenced: peripheral blood. The receptor comes from a human donor in a cohort sampled during active COVID-19.

CDR3 sequence reads: CATKTEMDTEAFF. In DNA, the CDR3 is TGTGCCACCAAGACAGAAATGGACACTGAAGCTTTCTTT. The chain joins TRBV6-6 to TRBJ1-1, with TRBD1 as a possible D gene (5 bases). V was clipped by 10 bases and J by 3 bases, with 15 bases between them. This CDR3 is 13 amino acids long. CDR1 MNHNY and CDR2 SVGAGI come from the germline V gene (reference sequence).